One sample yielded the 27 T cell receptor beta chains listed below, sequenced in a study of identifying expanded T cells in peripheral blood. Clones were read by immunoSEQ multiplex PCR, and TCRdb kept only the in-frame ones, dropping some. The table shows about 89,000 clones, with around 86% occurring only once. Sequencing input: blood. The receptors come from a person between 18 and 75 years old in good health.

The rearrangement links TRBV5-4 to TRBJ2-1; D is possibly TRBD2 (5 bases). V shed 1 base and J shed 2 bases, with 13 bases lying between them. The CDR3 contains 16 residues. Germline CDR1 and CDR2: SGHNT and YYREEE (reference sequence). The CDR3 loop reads CASSLSLAFAYNEQFF. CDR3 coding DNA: TGTGCCAGCAGCTTGTCTCTAGCCTTCGCCTACAATGAGCAGTTCTTC.

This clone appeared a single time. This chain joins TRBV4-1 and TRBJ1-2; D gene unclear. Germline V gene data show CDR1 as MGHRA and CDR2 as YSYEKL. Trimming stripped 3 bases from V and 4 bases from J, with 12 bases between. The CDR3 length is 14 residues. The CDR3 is CASSQTTGIYGYTF. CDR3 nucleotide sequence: TGCGCCAGCAGCCAGACTACCGGGATCTATGGCTACACCTTC.

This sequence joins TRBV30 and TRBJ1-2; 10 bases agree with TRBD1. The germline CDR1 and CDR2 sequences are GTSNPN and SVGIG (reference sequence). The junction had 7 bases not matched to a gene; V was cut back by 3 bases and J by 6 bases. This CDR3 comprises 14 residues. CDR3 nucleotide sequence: TGTGCCTGGAGCGTAATAGGGACAGGGGATGGCTACACCTTC. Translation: CAWSVIGTGDGYTF.

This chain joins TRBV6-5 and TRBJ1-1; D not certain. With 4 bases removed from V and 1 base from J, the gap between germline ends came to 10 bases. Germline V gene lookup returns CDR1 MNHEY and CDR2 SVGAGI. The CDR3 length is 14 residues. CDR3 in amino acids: CASSLQHSNTEAFF. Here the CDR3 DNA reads TGTGCCAGCAGTTTGCAACACTCGAACACTGAAGCTTTCTTT.

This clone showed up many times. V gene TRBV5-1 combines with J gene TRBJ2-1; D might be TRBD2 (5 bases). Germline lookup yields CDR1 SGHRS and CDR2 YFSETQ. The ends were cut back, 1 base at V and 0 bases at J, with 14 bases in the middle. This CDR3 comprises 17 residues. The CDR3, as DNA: TGCGCCAGCAGCTTGAAGCTGGACTTGCGCTCCTACAATGAGCAGTTCTTC. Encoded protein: CASSLKLDLRSYNEQFF.

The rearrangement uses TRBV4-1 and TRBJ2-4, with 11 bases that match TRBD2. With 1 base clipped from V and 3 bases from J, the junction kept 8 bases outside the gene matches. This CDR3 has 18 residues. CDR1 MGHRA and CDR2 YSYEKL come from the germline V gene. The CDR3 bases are TGCGCCAGCAGCCAAGGGGCTCCTAGCGGGGGGAACAAAAACATTCAGTACTTC. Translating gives CASSQGAPSGGNKNIQYF.

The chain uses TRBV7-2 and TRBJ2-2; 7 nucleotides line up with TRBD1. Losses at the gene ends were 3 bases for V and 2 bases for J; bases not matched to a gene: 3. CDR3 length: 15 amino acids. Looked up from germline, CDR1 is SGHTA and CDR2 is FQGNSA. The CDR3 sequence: CASSFGTANTGELFF. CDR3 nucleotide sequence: TGTGCCAGCAGCTTTGGGACAGCAAACACCGGGGAGCTGTTTTTT.

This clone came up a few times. The CDR3 nucleotides are TGTGCCAGCAGTTACTCCGGGACAGGGTCCCAAGAGACCCAGTACTTC. Translation: CASSYSGTGSQETQYF. The rearrangement links TRBV6-5 to TRBJ2-5; 9 positions match TRBD1. J lost 1 base, V lost 0 bases, and 3 bases had no gene match. The CDR3 has 16 amino acids. The germline V gene has CDR1 MNHEY and CDR2 SVGAGI.

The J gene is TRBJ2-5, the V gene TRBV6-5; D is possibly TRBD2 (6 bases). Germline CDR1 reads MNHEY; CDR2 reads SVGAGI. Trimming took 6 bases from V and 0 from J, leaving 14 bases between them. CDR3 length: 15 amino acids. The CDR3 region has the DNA TGTGCCAGCAGGCCGGGACTTCCGTACCAAGAGACCCAGTACTTC. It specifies CASRPGLPYQETQYF.

The CDR3 loop reads CASSQVGRVGYF. CDR3 sequence (DNA): TGCGCCAGCAGCCAAGTTGGCCGGGTGGGGTACTTC. V is TRBV4-1 and J is TRBJ2-7; D is undetermined. Trimming shortened V by 1 base and J by 12 bases, and 13 bases separated the two germline ends. The germline V gene encodes CDR1 MGHRA and CDR2 YSYEKL. The CDR3 covers 12 residues.

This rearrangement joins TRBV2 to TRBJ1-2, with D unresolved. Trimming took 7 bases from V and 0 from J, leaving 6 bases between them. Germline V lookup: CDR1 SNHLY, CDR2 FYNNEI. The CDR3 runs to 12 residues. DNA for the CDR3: TGTGCCAGCATGACTACTAACTATGGCTACACCTTC. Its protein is CASMTTNYGYTF.

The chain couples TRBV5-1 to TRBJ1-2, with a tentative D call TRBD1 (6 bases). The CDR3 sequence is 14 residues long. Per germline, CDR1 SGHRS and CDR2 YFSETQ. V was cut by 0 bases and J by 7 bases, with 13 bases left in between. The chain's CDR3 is CASSLGWRGTGYTF. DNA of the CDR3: TGCGCCAGCAGCTTGGGTTGGAGGGGGACTGGCTACACCTTC. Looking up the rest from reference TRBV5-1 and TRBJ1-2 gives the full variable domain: KAGVTQTPRYLIKTRGQQVTLSCSPISGHRSVSWYQQTPGQGLQFLFEYFSETQRNKGNFPGRFSGRQFSNSRSEMNVSTLELGDSALYLCASSLGWRGTGYTFGSGTRLTVV.

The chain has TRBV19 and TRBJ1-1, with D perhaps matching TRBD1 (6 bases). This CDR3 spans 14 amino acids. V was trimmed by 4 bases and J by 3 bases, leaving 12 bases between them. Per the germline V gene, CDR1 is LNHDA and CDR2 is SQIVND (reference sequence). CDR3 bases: TGTGCCAGTAGTAAGACAGGAGGGGACACTGAAGCTTTCTTT. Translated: CASSKTGGDTEAFF.

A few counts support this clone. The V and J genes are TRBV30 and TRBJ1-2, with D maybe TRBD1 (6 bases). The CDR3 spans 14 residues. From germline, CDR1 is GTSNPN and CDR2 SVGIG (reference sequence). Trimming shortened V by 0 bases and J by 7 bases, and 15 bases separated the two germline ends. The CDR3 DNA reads TGTGCCTGGAGTGTAAGGACAGAGGGTGGTGGCTACACCTTC. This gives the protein CAWSVRTEGGGYTF.

The CDR3 sequence: CATSRTFDGEEQFF. In DNA form, the CDR3 reads TGTGCCACCAGCCGGACATTCGACGGGGAGGAGCAGTTCTTC. The chain couples TRBV15 to TRBJ2-1; D may be TRBD1 or TRBD2 (5 bases each). V was clipped by 5 bases and J by 10 bases, with 18 bases between them. Per the germline V gene, CDR1 is LNHNV and CDR2 is YYDKDF (reference sequence). This CDR3 has 14 residues.

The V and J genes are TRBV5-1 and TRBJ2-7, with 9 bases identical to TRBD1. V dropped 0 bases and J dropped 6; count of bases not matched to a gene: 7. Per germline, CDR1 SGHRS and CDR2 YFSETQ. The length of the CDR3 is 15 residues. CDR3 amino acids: CASSLDGQGISEQYF. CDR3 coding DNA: TGCGCCAGCAGCTTGGATGGACAGGGGATTTCCGAGCAGTACTTC.

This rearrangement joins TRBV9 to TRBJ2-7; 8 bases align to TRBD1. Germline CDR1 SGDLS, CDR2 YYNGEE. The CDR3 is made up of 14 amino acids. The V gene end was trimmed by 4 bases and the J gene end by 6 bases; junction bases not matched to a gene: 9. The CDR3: CASSPHPGQVEQYF. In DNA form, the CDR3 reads TGTGCCAGCAGCCCGCATCCGGGACAGGTCGAGCAGTACTTC.

The CDR3 sequence is CASSLSGTDTQYF. The CDR3 DNA is TGTGCCAGCAGCTTATCAGGGACAGATACGCAGTATTTT. The chain carries TRBV7-9 and TRBJ2-3, with D possibly matching TRBD1 (5 bases). The CDR3 is 13 amino acids. V was clipped by 2 bases and J by 3 bases, with 6 bases between them. Per germline, CDR1 SEHNR and CDR2 FQNEAQ (reference sequence). The entire variable domain, with the rest obtained from reference TRBV7-9 and TRBJ2-3, is as follows: DTGVSQNPRHKITKRGQNVTFRCDPISEHNRLYWYRQTLGQGPEFLTYFQNEAQLEKSRLLSDRFSAERPKGSFSTLEIQRTEQGDSAMYLCASSLSGTDTQYFGPGTRLTVL.

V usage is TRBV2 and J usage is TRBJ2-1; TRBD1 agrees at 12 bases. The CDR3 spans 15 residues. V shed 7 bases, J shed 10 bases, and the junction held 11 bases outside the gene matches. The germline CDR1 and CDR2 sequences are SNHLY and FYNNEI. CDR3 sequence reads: CASKTGTGGAGEQFF. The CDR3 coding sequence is TGTGCCAGCAAGACCGGGACAGGGGGCGCGGGGGAGCAGTTCTTC.

The CDR3 is CASGLGLAGVEQYF. The CDR3 DNA is TGTGCTAGTGGTTTGGGGCTAGCGGGGGTCGAGCAGTACTTC. The rearrangement links TRBV12-5 to TRBJ2-7; the match to TRBD2 covers 10 bases. The CDR3 runs 14 residues. Trimming at V came to 1 base and at J to 6 bases, leaving 3 bases not matched to a gene. Germline CDR1 and CDR2: LGHNT and FRNRAP.

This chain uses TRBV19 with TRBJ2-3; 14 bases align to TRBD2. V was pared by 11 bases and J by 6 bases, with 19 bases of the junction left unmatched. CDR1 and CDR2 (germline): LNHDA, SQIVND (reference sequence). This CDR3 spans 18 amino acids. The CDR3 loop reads CASRRLTGLAGAADTQYF. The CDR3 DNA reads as TGTGCCTCACGGCGGTTAACGGGACTAGCGGGGGCGGCTGATACGCAGTATTTT.

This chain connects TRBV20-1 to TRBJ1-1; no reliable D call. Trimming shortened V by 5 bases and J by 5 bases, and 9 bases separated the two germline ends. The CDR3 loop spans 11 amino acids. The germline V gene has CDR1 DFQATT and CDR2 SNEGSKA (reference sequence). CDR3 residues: CSASSSTEAFF. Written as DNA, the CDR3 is TGCAGTGCTTCTTCCAGTACTGAAGCTTTCTTT.

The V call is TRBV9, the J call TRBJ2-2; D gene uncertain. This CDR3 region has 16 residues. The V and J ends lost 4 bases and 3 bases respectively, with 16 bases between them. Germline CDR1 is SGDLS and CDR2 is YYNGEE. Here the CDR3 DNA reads TGTGCCAGCAGCCCACAGTCCTGGCAGGACACCGGGGAGCTGTTTTTT. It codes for CASSPQSWQDTGELFF.

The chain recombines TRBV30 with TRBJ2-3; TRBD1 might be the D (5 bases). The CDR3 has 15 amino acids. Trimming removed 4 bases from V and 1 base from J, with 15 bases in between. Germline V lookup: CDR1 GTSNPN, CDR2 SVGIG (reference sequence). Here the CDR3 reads CAWTPMGHGTDTQYF. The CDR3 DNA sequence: TGTGCCTGGACCCCCATGGGGCACGGCACAGATACGCAGTATTTT. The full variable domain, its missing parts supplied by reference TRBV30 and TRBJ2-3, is SQTIHQWPATLVQPVGSPLSLECTVEGTSNPNLYWYRQAAGRGLQLLFYSVGIGQISSEVPQNLSASRPQDRQFILSSKKLLLSDSGFYLCAWTPMGHGTDTQYFGPGTRLTVL.

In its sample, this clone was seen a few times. CDR3 region: CAISEGNTEAFF. The DNA of the CDR3 is TGTGCCATCAGTGAGGGGAACACTGAAGCTTTCTTT. J is TRBJ1-1 and V is TRBV10-3; D is unresolved. Germline V CDR1 and CDR2: ENHRY, SYGVKD. The CDR3 contains 12 residues. V shed 2 bases and J shed 1 base, with 2 bases lying between them.

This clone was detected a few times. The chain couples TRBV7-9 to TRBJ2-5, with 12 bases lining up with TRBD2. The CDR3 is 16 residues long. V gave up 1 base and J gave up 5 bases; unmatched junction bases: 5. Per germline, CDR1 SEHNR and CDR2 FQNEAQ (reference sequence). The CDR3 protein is CASSLGTSGGTETQYF. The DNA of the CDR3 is TGTGCCAGCAGCTTAGGAACTAGCGGGGGGACGGAGACCCAGTACTTC.

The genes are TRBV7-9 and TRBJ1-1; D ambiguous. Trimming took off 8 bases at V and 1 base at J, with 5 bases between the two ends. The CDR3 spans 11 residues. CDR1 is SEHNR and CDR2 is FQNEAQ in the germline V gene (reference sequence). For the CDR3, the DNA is TGTGCCAGCTGGGGGAACACTGAAGCTTTCTTT. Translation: CASWGNTEAFF.